This T cell receptor beta chain was captured in a study of cytomegalovirus exposure and HLA in healthy donors. This clone has just a few counts. CDR1 is MDHEN and CDR2 is SYDVKM in the germline V gene. This CDR3 has 14 residues. With 5 bases removed from V and 2 bases from J, the gap between germline ends came to 13 bases. It was with 60 Vbeta and 13 Jbeta primers that the PCR ran. The protocol was immunoSEQ multiplex PCR, while the TCRdb copy is restricted to in-frame clones and leaves out a portion. The sample carries approximately 190,000 clones, 82% recorded once. The TCR was taken from a woman aged 18-29 years in good health and CMV-seronegative. This chain uses TRBV28 with TRBJ2-7, with a possible D match to TRBD1 (6 bases). Sequencing was done on a sample of PBMCs. CDR3 loop: CASSRGHSTYEQYF. CDR3 nucleotide sequence: TGTGCCAGCAGTCGGGGACACTCCACCTACGAGCAGTACTTC.